This passage covers 30 T cell receptor beta chains from one sample sequenced in a study of blood T cell repertoires in COVID-19. Using immunoSEQ multiplex PCR, the repertoire was profiled, and TCRdb retains in-frame clones only, with some absent. The sample records more than 120,000 clones, 87% being singletons. The source material was peripheral blood. Every receptor here comes from a man in his forties or fifties who had recovered from COVID-19.

This chain joins TRBV30 and TRBJ1-5; D unclear. Trimming took off 1 base at V and 2 bases at J, with 6 bases between the two ends. The germline gives CDR1 GTSNPN, CDR2 SVGIG (reference sequence). This CDR3 is built from 13 residues. CDR3 amino acids: CAWSAQGNQPQHF. The DNA of the CDR3 is TGTGCCTGGAGTGCACAAGGCAATCAGCCCCAGCATTTT.

The chain has TRBV9 and TRBJ2-2, with D hard to call. Germline loops: CDR1 SGDLS, CDR2 YYNGEE. The V and J ends lost 6 bases and 3 bases respectively, with 3 bases between them. The CDR3 spans 11 residues. The CDR3 sequence is CASTDTGELFF. The CDR3 bases are TGTGCCAGCACTGACACCGGGGAGCTGTTTTTT.

The V and J genes are TRBV2 and TRBJ1-4; 7 bases agree with TRBD1. CDR3 length equals 15 residues. V gave up 8 bases and J gave up 4 bases; unmatched junction bases: 10. CDR1 and CDR2 from the germline V gene are SNHLY and FYNNEI. CDR3 loop: CASGREGASNEKLFF. The CDR3 nucleotides read TGTGCCAGCGGAAGAGAGGGGGCCAGTAATGAAAAACTGTTTTTT.

The chain links TRBV13 to TRBJ2-3; 15 bases line up with TRBD2. From germline, CDR1 is PRHDT and CDR2 FYEKMQ (reference sequence). The trim removed 3 bases at V and 3 bases at J, leaving 7 bases unmatched. This CDR3 is 18 amino acids long. The CDR3 is CASSFGLAGGPGTDTQYF. In DNA form, the CDR3 reads TGTGCCAGCAGCTTCGGACTAGCGGGGGGGCCAGGGACAGATACGCAGTATTTT.

The chain links TRBV7-2 to TRBJ1-2; no definite D call. The CDR3 runs 15 residues. The germline CDR1 and CDR2 sequences are SGHTA and FQGNSA. V was cut by 0 bases and J by 0 bases, with 8 bases left in between. The DNA for the CDR3 is TGTGCCAGCAGCTTAGCGAACATCGCTAACTATGGCTACACCTTC. It encodes CASSLANIANYGYTF.

The chain links TRBV19 to TRBJ2-3, with 12 positions matching TRBD2. Germline-derived CDR1 and CDR2 are LNHDA and SQIVND (reference sequence). The CDR3 loop spans 14 amino acids. V was clipped by 6 bases and J by 6 bases; unmatched bases: 4. The CDR3 region has the DNA TGTGCCAGTAGGACTAGCGGGGGTTTTGATACGCAGTATTTT. Amino acid sequence: CASRTSGGFDTQYF.

The V and J genes are TRBV5-4 and TRBJ1-6; 8 nucleotides line up with TRBD1. J lost 7 bases, V lost 0 bases, and 6 bases had no gene match. The germline V gene has CDR1 SGHNT and CDR2 YYREEE (reference sequence). The CDR3 loop spans 16 amino acids. This chain's CDR3 is CASSLEPGQANSPLHF. The CDR3 DNA sequence: TGTGCCAGCAGCTTGGAGCCGGGACAGGCAAATTCACCCCTCCACTTT. Filled out from reference TRBV5-4 and TRBJ1-6, the complete variable domain reads ETGVTQSPTHLIKTRGQQVTLRCSSQSGHNTVSWYQQALGQGPQFIFQYYREEENGRGNFPPRFSGLQFPNYSSELNVNALELDDSALYLCASSLEPGQANSPLHFGNGTRLTVT.

This chain uses TRBV7-9 with TRBJ1-1, with D possibly matching TRBD1 (5 bases). Per germline, CDR1 SEHNR and CDR2 FQNEAQ (reference sequence). The V end lost 4 bases, the J end lost 1 base, and 13 bases lay between the germline ends. The CDR3 totals 15 residues. CDR3: CASSSRVLANTEAFF. In DNA, the CDR3 is TGTGCCAGCAGCTCCAGGGTGCTGGCGAACACTGAAGCTTTCTTT. Combining the CDR3 with reference TRBV7-9 and TRBJ1-1 gives the whole variable domain DTGVSQNPRHKITKRGQNVTFRCDPISEHNRLYWYRQTLGQGPEFLTYFQNEAQLEKSRLLSDRFSAERPKGSFSTLEIQRTEQGDSAMYLCASSSRVLANTEAFFGQGTRLTVV.

The genes are TRBV2 and TRBJ1-5; no definite D call. V gave up 3 bases and J gave up 1 base, with 7 bases separating them. The germline CDR1 and CDR2 sequences are SNHLY and FYNNEI. The length of the CDR3 is 14 residues. The CDR3 protein is CASSEVTSNQPQHF. The CDR3 nucleotides read TGTGCCAGCAGTGAGGTGACAAGCAATCAGCCCCAGCATTTT.

The chain employs TRBV4-1 and TRBJ2-7, with TRBD1 identical over 7 bases. After removal of 0 bases from V and 4 bases from J, the junction contained 9 bases not matched to a gene. The CDR3 totals 16 residues. CDR1 and CDR2 (germline): MGHRA, YSYEKL. CDR3 region: CASSQERVSQGYEQYF. Written as DNA, the CDR3 is TGCGCCAGCAGCCAAGAAAGAGTATCACAGGGGTACGAGCAGTACTTC.

The V and J genes are TRBV5-4 and TRBJ2-1; TRBD2 agrees at 7 bases. Germline CDR1 and CDR2: SGHNT and YYREEE (reference sequence). This CDR3 comprises 15 residues. With 4 bases clipped from V and 5 bases from J, the junction kept 9 bases outside the gene matches. The CDR3 loop reads CASSVDLRGDNEQFF. The CDR3 bases are TGTGCCAGCAGCGTGGACCTTCGGGGGGACAATGAGCAGTTCTTC. The full variable domain, in which reference TRBV5-4 and TRBJ2-1 provide the parts outside the CDR3, is ETGVTQSPTHLIKTRGQQVTLRCSSQSGHNTVSWYQQALGQGPQFIFQYYREEENGRGNFPPRFSGLQFPNYSSELNVNALELDDSALYLCASSVDLRGDNEQFFGPGTRLTVL.

The V and J genes are TRBV30 and TRBJ2-1; D unclear. The V and J ends lost 0 bases and 9 bases respectively, with 9 bases between them. From germline, CDR1 is GTSNPN and CDR2 SVGIG (reference sequence). CDR3 length equals 12 residues. CDR3 amino acids: CAWSVRGVEQFF. The CDR3 DNA reads as TGTGCCTGGAGTGTACGAGGAGTTGAGCAGTTCTTC.

J is TRBJ2-7 and V is TRBV6-1; 15 positions match TRBD2. Germline values: CDR1 MNHNS, CDR2 SASEGT. Trimming took 4 bases from V and 4 from J; bases not matched to a gene: 8. The CDR3 totals 17 residues. CDR3 loop: CASSGWTSGGAGYEQYF. DNA of the CDR3: TGTGCCAGCAGTGGTTGGACTAGCGGGGGGGCCGGGTACGAGCAGTACTTC.

The chain uses TRBV19 and TRBJ1-6, with D hard to call. The V and J ends lost 6 bases and 2 bases respectively, with 5 bases between them. The germline gives CDR1 LNHDA, CDR2 SQIVND (reference sequence). The CDR3 length is 13 residues. The CDR3 loop reads CASRAAYNSPLHF. As DNA, the CDR3 is TGTGCCAGTAGGGCGGCCTATAATTCACCCCTCCACTTT.

V and J are TRBV6-1 and TRBJ1-4, with D possibly being TRBD1 (5 bases). This CDR3 contains 15 residues. Per germline, CDR1 MNHNS and CDR2 SASEGT. V lost 2 bases and J 10 bases, leaving 17 bases between the germline ends. CDR3 amino acids: CASSERARAGVKLFF. The CDR3 DNA follows: TGTGCCAGCAGTGAACGGGCCAGGGCTGGGGTAAAACTGTTTTTT.

The chain has TRBV3-1 (or the pseudogene TRBV3-2) and TRBJ2-7, with 9 bases fitting TRBD1. The CDR3 is 14 amino acids. CDR1 and CDR2 (germline): LGHDT, YNNKEL (reference sequence). Losses at the gene ends were 3 bases for V and 5 bases for J; bases not matched to a gene: 5. The CDR3 reads CASSHRDRVHEQYF. CDR3 nucleotide sequence: TGTGCCAGCAGCCACAGGGACAGGGTACACGAGCAGTACTTC.

The chain recombines TRBV11-2 with TRBJ1-1; maybe TRBD1 (5 bases). V was clipped by 3 bases and J by 6 bases, with 17 bases between them. CDR1 and CDR2 from the germline V gene are SGHAT and FQNNGV. This CDR3 region has 15 residues. CDR3 DNA: TGTGCCAGCAGCTTGCCGAATGGGGGGAATCCTGAAGCTTTCTTT. Its protein is CASSLPNGGNPEAFF.

This clone has just one count. The V call is TRBV27, the J call TRBJ1-5, with 10 bases fitting TRBD1. V was pared by 3 bases and J by 6 bases, with 5 bases of the junction left unmatched. Germline CDR1 and CDR2: MNHEY and SMNVEV (reference sequence). The length of the CDR3 is 15 residues. The CDR3 sequence: CASSFSGTGVQPQHF. The CDR3, as DNA: TGTGCCAGCAGTTTTTCTGGGACAGGGGTTCAGCCCCAGCATTTT.

The rearrangement links TRBV11-2 to TRBJ1-4, with 8 bases lining up with TRBD1. Germline V CDR1 and CDR2: SGHAT, FQNNGV. CDR3 size: 16 residues. J gave up 4 bases and V 5 bases, and 9 bases lay outside the gene matches. The DNA for the CDR3 is TGTGCCAGCAGCCCCCCCGGACAGGGCGGTAATGAAAAACTGTTTTTT. Translating it yields CASSPPGQGGNEKLFF.

The rearrangement links TRBV5-6 to TRBJ1-3, with 8 bases matching TRBD1. V trimming: 4 bases; J trimming: 8 bases; junction bases outside the gene matches: 5. CDR3 length: 13 residues. Germline assignment: CDR1 SGHDT and CDR2 YYEEEE. The CDR3 loop is CASSVGQVDTIYF. The CDR3 DNA reads as TGTGCCAGCAGCGTGGGACAGGTGGACACCATATATTTT.

This clone was counted only a few times. The V and J genes are TRBV7-9 and TRBJ1-1; 8 bases are a match to TRBD1. The V gene's germline CDR1 is SEHNR and CDR2 FQNEAQ (reference sequence). Trimming cost V 2 bases and J 5 bases; bases outside gene matches: 4. There are 14 residues in the CDR3. In DNA, the CDR3 is TGTGCCAGCAGCTTATTGGACAGGGCAACTGAAGCTTTCTTT. Protein: CASSLLDRATEAFF.

The V and J genes are TRBV5-1 and TRBJ2-1; D is perhaps TRBD1 (6 bases). This CDR3 spans 15 amino acids. Germline V gene sequence: CDR1 SGHRS, CDR2 YFSETQ. With 5 bases removed from V and 0 bases from J, the gap between germline ends came to 12 bases. CDR3 residues: CASRPTGSSYNEQFF. CDR3 coding DNA: TGCGCCAGCAGGCCAACAGGGAGCTCCTACAATGAGCAGTTCTTC. Filled out from reference TRBV5-1 and TRBJ2-1, the complete variable domain reads KAGVTQTPRYLIKTRGQQVTLSCSPISGHRSVSWYQQTPGQGLQFLFEYFSETQRNKGNFPGRFSGRQFSNSRSEMNVSTLELGDSALYLCASRPTGSSYNEQFFGPGTRLTVL.

The chain uses TRBV2 and TRBJ2-7; 7 bases map to TRBD1. With 7 bases clipped from V and 1 base from J, the junction kept 1 base outside the gene matches. The CDR3 totals 12 residues. CDR1 and CDR2 (germline): SNHLY, FYNNEI. In DNA form, the CDR3 reads TGTGCCAGCATGGGACAGTCCTACGAGCAGTACTTC. It translates to CASMGQSYEQYF.

The rearrangement links TRBV4-3 to TRBJ2-3, with 9 positions matching TRBD2. Germline values: CDR1 LGHNA, CDR2 YSLEER. V trimming: 2 bases; J trimming: 1 base; junction bases outside the gene matches: 4. The CDR3 runs to 16 residues. The CDR3 here is CASSQRLAEGTDTQYF. CDR3 in DNA: TGCGCCAGCAGCCAAAGACTAGCGGAGGGCACAGATACGCAGTATTTT.

The chain couples TRBV6-6 to TRBJ1-6, with a possible D match to TRBD1 (6 bases). Trimming removed 5 bases at V and 9 bases at J, with 17 bases between. The CDR3 consists of 15 residues. Germline CDR1 MNHNY, CDR2 SVGAGI (reference sequence). DNA of the CDR3: TGTGCCAGCAGTAAGGACAGATCCGGGGCTTCACCCCTCCACTTT. It translates to CASSKDRSGASPLHF.

The chain uses TRBV4-3 and TRBJ1-2, with 8 nucleotides matching TRBD1. Germline CDR1 is LGHNA and CDR2 is YSLEER. V was clipped by 0 bases and J by 4 bases; unmatched bases: 7. The CDR3 consists of 16 residues. CDR3 sequence: CASSQDVQGAGYGYTF. In DNA form, the CDR3 reads TGCGCCAGCAGCCAAGATGTGCAGGGGGCTGGCTATGGCTACACCTTC.

This rearrangement joins TRBV4-3 to TRBJ1-2; 8 nucleotides line up with TRBD1. The V gene end was trimmed by 1 base and the J gene end by 4 bases; junction bases not matched to a gene: 2. The CDR3 runs 14 residues. Germline V gives CDR1 LGHNA, CDR2 YSLEER. The CDR3 nucleotides read TGCGCCAGCAGCCAAGTCGACAGGGGCTATGGCTACACCTTC. This sequence encodes CASSQVDRGYGYTF.

The V and J genes are TRBV2 and TRBJ2-3; possibly TRBD2 for D (7 bases). CDR3 length: 16 amino acids. The germline CDR1 and CDR2 sequences are SNHLY and FYNNEI. The ends were cut back, 5 bases at V and 6 bases at J, with 21 bases in the middle. CDR3: CASSWSRGAQADTQYF. The DNA for the CDR3 is TGTGCCAGCAGTTGGAGTCGGGGGGCCCAGGCGGATACGCAGTATTTT.

This clone has just one count. This chain joins TRBV27 and TRBJ2-1; possible D gene TRBD1, 5 bases. Germline values: CDR1 MNHEY, CDR2 SMNVEV (reference sequence). V lost 5 bases and J 4 bases, leaving 21 bases between the germline ends. The CDR3 is 17 amino acids. The CDR3 here is CASSHDLARAVYNEQFF. The CDR3 DNA reads as TGTGCCAGCAGTCACGACTTGGCCAGGGCGGTTTACAATGAGCAGTTCTTC.

The chain joins TRBV7-9 to TRBJ2-3, with D tentatively TRBD2 (7 bases). The length of the CDR3 is 16 residues. In germline, CDR1 is SEHNR, CDR2 FQNEAQ (reference sequence). V lost 2 bases and J 5 bases, leaving 17 bases between the germline ends. Written as DNA, the CDR3 is TGTGCCAGCAGCTTAAGGGAGGGGGGGGCCGGAGATACGCAGTATTTT. It yields the protein CASSLREGGAGDTQYF.